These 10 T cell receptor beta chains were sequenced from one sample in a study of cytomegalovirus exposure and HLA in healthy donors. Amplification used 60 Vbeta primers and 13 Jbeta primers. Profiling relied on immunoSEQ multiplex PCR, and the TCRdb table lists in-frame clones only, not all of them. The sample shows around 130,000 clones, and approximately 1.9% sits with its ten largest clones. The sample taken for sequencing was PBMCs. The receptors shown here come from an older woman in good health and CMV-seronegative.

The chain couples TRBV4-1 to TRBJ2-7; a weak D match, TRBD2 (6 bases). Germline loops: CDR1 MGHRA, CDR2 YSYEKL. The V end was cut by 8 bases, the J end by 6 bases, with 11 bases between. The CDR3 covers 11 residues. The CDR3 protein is CASGGVFEQYF. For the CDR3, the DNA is TGCGCCAGCGGAGGGGTCTTCGAGCAGTACTTC.

The DNA of the CDR3 is TGTGCCATCAGCCTCCTCCCCGGTTCCCAGAACACTGAAGCTTTCTTT. This encodes CAISLLPGSQNTEAFF. The chain joins TRBV10-3 to TRBJ1-1; D unresolved. V dropped 6 bases and J dropped 1 base, with 18 bases sitting between them. The length of the CDR3 is 16 residues. Germline V gene sequence: CDR1 ENHRY, CDR2 SYGVKD.

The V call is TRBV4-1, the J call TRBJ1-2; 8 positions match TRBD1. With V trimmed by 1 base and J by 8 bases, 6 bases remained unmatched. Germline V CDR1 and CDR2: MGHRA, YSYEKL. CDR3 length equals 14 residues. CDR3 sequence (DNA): TGCGCCAGCAGCCAAGGGCAGGGGGCGAACGGCTACACCTTC. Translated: CASSQGQGANGYTF.

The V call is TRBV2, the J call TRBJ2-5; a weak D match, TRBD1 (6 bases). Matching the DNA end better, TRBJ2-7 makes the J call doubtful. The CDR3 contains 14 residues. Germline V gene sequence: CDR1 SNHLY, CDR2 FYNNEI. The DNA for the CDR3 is TGTGCCAGCAGAAACAGGGTGGTGGCCTACGAGCAGTACTTC. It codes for CASRNRVVAYEQYF.

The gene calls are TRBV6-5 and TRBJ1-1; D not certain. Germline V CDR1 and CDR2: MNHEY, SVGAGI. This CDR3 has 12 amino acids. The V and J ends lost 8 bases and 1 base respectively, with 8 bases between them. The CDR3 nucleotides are TGTGCCAGCCAATCACAGAACACTGAAGCTTTCTTT. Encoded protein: CASQSQNTEAFF.

CDR3 residues: CASSLKFPSPAGELFF. CDR3 sequence (DNA): TGCGCCAGCAGCTTGAAGTTTCCGTCCCCAGCCGGGGAGCTGTTTTTT. The V and J genes are TRBV5-1 and TRBJ2-2; D ambiguous. The V gene's germline CDR1 is SGHRS and CDR2 YFSETQ. V lost 1 base to trimming and J lost 6 bases, with 16 bases between them. This CDR3 is built from 16 residues.

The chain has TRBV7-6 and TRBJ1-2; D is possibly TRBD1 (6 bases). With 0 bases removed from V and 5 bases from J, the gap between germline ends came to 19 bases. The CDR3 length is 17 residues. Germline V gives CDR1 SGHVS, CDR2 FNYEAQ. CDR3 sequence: CASSLAPAGADKYGYTF. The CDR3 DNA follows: TGTGCCAGCAGCTTAGCCCCCGCAGGGGCGGATAAGTATGGCTACACCTTC.

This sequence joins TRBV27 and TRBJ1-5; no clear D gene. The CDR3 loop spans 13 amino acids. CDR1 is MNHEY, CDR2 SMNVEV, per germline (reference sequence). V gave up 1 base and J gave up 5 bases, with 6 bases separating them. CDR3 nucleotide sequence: TGTGCCAGCAGTTTATTTCGGGATCAGCCCCAGCATTTT. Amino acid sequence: CASSLFRDQPQHF.

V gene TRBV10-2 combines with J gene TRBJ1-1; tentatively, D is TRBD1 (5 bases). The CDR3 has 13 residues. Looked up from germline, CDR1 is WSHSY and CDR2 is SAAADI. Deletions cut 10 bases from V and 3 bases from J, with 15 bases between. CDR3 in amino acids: CATSGSLHTEAFF. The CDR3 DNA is TGCGCCACCTCAGGGTCCCTTCACACTGAAGCTTTCTTT.

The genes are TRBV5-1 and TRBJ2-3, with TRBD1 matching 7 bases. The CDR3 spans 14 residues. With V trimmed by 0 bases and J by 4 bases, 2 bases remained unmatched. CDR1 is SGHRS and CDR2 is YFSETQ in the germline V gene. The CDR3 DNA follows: TGCGCCAGCAGCTTGGCGCAGGGGGCAGATACGCAGTATTTT. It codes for CASSLAQGADTQYF. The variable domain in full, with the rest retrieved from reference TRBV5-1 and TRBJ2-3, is KAGVTQTPRYLIKTRGQQVTLSCSPISGHRSVSWYQQTPGQGLQFLFEYFSETQRNKGNFPGRFSGRQFSNSRSEMNVSTLELGDSALYLCASSLAQGADTQYFGPGTRLTVL.